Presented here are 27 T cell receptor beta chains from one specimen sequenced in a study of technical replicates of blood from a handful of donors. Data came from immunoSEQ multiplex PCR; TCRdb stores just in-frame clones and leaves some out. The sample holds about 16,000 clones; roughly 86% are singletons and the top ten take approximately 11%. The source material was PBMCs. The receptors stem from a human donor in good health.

The CDR3, as DNA: TGTGCCAGCAGCTTCCGCTACTCCGGGACAGACAAGGGTGGGGAAAAACTGTTTTTT. This gives the protein CASSFRYSGTDKGGEKLFF. J is TRBJ1-4 and V is TRBV7-9; 7 bases align to TRBD1. CDR3 length: 19 residues. Losses at the gene ends were 3 bases for V and 8 bases for J; bases not matched to a gene: 21. CDR1 SEHNR and CDR2 FQNEAQ come from the germline V gene (reference sequence).

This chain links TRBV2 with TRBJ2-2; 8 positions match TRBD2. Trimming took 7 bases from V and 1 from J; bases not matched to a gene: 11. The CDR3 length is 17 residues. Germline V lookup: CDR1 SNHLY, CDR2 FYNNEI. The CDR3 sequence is CASTRRSSGGNTGELFF. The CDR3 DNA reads TGTGCCAGCACCCGAAGGTCCAGCGGGGGGAACACCGGGGAGCTGTTTTTT.

The CDR3 protein is CASSSDRDYGYTF. CDR3 in DNA: TGTGCCAGCAGTTCGGACAGGGACTATGGCTACACCTTC. The rearrangement links TRBV7-8 to TRBJ1-2; 8 bases line up with TRBD1. Germline V gene lookup returns CDR1 SGHVS and CDR2 FQNEAQ. J gave up 3 bases and V 6 bases, and 3 bases lay outside the gene matches. The CDR3 totals 13 residues.

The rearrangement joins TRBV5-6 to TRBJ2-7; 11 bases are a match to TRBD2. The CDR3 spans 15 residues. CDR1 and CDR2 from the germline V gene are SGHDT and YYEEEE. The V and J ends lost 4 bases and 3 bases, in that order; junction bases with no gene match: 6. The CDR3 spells CASSVLAGANYEQYF. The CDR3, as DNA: TGTGCCAGCAGCGTACTAGCGGGAGCCAACTACGAGCAGTACTTC.

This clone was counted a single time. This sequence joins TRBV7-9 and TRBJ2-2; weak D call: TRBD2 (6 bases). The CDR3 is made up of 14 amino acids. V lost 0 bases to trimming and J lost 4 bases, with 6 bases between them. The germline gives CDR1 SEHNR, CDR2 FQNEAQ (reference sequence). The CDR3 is CASSLALATGELFF. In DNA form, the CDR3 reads TGTGCCAGCAGCTTAGCACTAGCCACCGGGGAGCTGTTTTTT.

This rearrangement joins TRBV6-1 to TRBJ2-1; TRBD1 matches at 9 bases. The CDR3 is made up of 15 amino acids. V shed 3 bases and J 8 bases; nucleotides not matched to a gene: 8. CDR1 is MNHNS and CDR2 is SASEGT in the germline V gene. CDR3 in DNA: TGTGCCAGCAGTGAGCTTGGGACAGGGAAGGATGAGCAGTTCTTC. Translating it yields CASSELGTGKDEQFF.

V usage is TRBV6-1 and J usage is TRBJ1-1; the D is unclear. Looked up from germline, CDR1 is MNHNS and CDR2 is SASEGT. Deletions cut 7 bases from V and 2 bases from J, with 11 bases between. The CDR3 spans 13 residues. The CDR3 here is CASTITGNTEAFF. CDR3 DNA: TGTGCCAGCACCATTACGGGAAACACTGAAGCTTTCTTT.

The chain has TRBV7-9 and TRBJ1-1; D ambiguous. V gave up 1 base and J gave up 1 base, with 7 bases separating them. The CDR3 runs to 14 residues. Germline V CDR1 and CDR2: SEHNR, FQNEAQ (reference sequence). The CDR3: CASSLVSGNTEAFF. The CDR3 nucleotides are TGTGCCAGCAGCTTAGTTAGTGGGAACACTGAAGCTTTCTTT.

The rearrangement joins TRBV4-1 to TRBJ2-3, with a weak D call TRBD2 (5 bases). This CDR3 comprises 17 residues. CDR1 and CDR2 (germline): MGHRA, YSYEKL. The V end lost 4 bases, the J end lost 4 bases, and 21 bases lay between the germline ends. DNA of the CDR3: TGCGCCAGCAGCCTCGAAGTCGGAGCGGCTGCATCAGATACGCAGTATTTT. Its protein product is CASSLEVGAAASDTQYF.

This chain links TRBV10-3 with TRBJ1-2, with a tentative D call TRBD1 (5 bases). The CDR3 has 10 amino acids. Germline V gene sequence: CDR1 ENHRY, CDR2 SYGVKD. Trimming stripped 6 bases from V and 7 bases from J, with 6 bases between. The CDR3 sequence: CAIRDSGYTF. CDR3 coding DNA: TGTGCCATCAGAGACAGTGGCTACACCTTC.

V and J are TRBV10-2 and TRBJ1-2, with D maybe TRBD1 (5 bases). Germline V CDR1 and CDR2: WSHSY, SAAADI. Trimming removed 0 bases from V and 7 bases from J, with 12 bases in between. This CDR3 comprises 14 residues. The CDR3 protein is CASSESQGSSGYTF. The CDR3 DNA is TGCGCCAGCAGTGAGTCGCAGGGTTCCTCTGGCTACACCTTC.

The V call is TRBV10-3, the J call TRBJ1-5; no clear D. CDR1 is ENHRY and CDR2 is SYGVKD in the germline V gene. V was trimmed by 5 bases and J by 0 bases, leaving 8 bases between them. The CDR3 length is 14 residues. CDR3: CAISWTDSNQPQHF. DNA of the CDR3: TGTGCCATCAGTTGGACTGATAGCAATCAGCCCCAGCATTTT.

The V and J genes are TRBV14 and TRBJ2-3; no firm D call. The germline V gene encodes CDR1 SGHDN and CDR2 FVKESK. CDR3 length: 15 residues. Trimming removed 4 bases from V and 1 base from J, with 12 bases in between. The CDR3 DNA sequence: TGTGCCAGCAGCCTGCAGGCCCTCCGCACAGATACGCAGTATTTT. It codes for CASSLQALRTDTQYF.

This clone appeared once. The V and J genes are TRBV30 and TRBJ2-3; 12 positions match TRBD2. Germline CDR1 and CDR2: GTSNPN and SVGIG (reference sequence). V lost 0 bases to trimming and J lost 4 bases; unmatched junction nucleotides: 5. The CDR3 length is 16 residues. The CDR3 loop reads CAWSVLAGGTPDTQYF. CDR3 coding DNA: TGTGCCTGGAGTGTACTAGCGGGAGGAACGCCAGATACGCAGTATTTT.

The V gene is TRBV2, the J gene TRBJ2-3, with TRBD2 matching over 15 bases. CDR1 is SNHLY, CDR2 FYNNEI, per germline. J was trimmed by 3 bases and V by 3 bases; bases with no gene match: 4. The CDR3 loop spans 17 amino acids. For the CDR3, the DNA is TGTGCCAGCAGTGACGGGACTAGCGGGAGGTTTACAGATACGCAGTATTTT. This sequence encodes CASSDGTSGRFTDTQYF.

The CDR3: CASSVEGLAEVGDTQYF. As DNA, the CDR3 is TGTGCCAGCAGCGTAGAGGGACTAGCGGAGGTGGGAGATACGCAGTATTTT. This chain connects TRBV9 to TRBJ2-3; 11 nucleotides align to TRBD2. In germline, CDR1 is SGDLS, CDR2 YYNGEE. This CDR3 region has 17 residues. V dropped 0 bases and J dropped 5; count of bases not matched to a gene: 8. Combining the CDR3 with reference TRBV9 and TRBJ2-3 gives the whole variable domain DSGVTQTPKHLITATGQRVTLRCSPRSGDLSVYWYQQSLDQGLQFLIQYYNGEERAKGNILERFSAQQFPDLHSELNLSSLELGDSALYFCASSVEGLAEVGDTQYFGPGTRLTVL.

As DNA, the CDR3 is TGTGCCAGCAGTCAAGGGACTAGCGGGAGCTATTACACCGGGGAGCTGTTTTTT. It translates to CASSQGTSGSYYTGELFF. V usage is TRBV6-1 and J usage is TRBJ2-2; TRBD2 aligns across 14 bases. The CDR3 loop spans 18 amino acids. Germline loops: CDR1 MNHNS, CDR2 SASEGT. The V gene end was trimmed by 5 bases and the J gene end by 3 bases; junction bases not matched to a gene: 8.

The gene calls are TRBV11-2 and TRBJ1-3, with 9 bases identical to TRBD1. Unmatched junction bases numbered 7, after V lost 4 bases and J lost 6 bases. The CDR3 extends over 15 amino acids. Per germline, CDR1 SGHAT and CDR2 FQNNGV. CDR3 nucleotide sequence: TGTGCCAGCAGCTCCGGACAGGGGTTATTAAACACCATATATTTT. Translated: CASSSGQGLLNTIYF.

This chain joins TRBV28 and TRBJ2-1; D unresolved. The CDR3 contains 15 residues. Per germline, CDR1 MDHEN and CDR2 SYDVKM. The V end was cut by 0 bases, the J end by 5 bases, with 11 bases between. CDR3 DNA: TGTGCCAGCAGTTTATGGTCGAGAATGCACAATGAGCAGTTCTTC. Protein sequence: CASSLWSRMHNEQFF.

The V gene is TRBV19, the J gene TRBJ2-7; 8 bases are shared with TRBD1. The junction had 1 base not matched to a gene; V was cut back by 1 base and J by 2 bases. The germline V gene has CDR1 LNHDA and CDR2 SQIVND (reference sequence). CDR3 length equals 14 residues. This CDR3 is CASSIGQGTYEQYF. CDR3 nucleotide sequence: TGTGCCAGTAGTATAGGACAGGGGACCTACGAGCAGTACTTC.

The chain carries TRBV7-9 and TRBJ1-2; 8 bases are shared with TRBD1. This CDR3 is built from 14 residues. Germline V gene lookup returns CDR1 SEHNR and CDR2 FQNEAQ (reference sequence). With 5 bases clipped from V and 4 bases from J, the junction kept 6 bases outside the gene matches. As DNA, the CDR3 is TGTGCCAGCAGCCCCCGGACAGGGCGCTATGGCTACACCTTC. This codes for CASSPRTGRYGYTF.

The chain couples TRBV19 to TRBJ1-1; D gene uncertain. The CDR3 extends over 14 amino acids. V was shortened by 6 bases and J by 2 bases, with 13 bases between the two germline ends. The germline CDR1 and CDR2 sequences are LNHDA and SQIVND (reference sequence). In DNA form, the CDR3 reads TGTGCCAGTAGCATATTGGAGGGTAACACTGAAGCTTTCTTT. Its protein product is CASSILEGNTEAFF.

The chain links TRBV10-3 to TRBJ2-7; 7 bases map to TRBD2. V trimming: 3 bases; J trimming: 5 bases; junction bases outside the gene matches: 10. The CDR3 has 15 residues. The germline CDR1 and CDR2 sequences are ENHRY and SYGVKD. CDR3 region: CAISDQKTSPDEQYF. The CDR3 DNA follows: TGTGCCATCAGTGACCAGAAGACTAGCCCGGACGAGCAGTACTTC.

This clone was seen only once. The CDR3 region has the DNA TGTGCCAGCCTTTTTAGGGGGATTGGGAACACTGAAGCTTTCTTT. Translated, it gives CASLFRGIGNTEAFF. The chain combines TRBV28 with TRBJ1-1, with D maybe TRBD1 (6 bases). The CDR3 sequence is 15 residues long. CDR1 MDHEN and CDR2 SYDVKM come from the germline V gene. The ends were cut back, 8 bases at V and 1 base at J, with 17 bases in the middle.

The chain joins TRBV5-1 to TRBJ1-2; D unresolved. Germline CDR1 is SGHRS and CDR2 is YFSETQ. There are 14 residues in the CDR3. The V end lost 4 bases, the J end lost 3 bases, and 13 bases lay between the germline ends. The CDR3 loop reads CASSLTSDHYGYTF. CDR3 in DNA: TGCGCCAGCAGCCTGACAAGTGACCACTATGGCTACACCTTC. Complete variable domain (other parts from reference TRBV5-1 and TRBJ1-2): KAGVTQTPRYLIKTRGQQVTLSCSPISGHRSVSWYQQTPGQGLQFLFEYFSETQRNKGNFPGRFSGRQFSNSRSEMNVSTLELGDSALYLCASSLTSDHYGYTFGSGTRLTVV.

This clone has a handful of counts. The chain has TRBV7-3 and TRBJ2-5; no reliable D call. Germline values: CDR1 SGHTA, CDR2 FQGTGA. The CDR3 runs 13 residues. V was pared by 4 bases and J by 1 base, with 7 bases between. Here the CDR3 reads CASSSELQETQYF. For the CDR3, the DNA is TGTGCCAGCAGCTCCGAGCTCCAAGAGACCCAGTACTTC. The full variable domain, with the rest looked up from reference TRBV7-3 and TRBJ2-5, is GAGVSQTPSNKVTEKGKYVELRCDPISGHTALYWYRQSLGQGPEFLIYFQGTGAADDSGLPNDRFFAVRPEGSVSTLKIQRTERGDSAVYLCASSSELQETQYFGPGTRLLVL.

As DNA, the CDR3 is TGTGCCAGCAGCTCGCCTGGCGGAGGCAATCCACTCGAGACCCAGTACTTC. It codes for CASSSPGGGNPLETQYF. The chain is built from TRBV7-9 and TRBJ2-5; D is perhaps TRBD2 (5 bases). Germline values: CDR1 SEHNR, CDR2 FQNEAQ (reference sequence). CDR3 length: 17 amino acids. Deletions cut 4 bases from V and 5 bases from J, with 23 bases between.